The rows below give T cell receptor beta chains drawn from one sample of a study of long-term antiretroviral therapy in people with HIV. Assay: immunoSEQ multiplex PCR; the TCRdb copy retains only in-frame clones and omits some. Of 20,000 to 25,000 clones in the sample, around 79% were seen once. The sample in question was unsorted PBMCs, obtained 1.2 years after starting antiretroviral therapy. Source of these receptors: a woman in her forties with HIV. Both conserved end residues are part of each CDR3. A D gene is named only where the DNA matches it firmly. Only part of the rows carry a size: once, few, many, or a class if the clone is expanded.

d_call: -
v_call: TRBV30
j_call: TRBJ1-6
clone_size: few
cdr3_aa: CAWSESRSYNSPLHF
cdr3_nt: TGTGCCTGGAGTGAAAGCAGGTCCTATAATTCACCCCTCCACTTT

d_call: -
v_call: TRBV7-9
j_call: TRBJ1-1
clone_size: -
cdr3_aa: CASSQVGGRGTEAFF
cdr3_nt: TGTGCCAGCAGCCAAGTAGGGGGGCGCGGCACTGAAGCTTTCTTT

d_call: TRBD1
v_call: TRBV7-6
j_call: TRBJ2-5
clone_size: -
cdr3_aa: CASSWRGQTGGFEETQYF
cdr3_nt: TGTGCCAGCAGCTGGAGAGGGCAGACAGGGGGCTTCGAAGAGACCCAGTACTTC

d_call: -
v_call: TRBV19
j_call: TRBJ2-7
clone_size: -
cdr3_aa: CASSIEARYEQYF
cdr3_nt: TGTGCCAGTAGTATAGAGGCACGGTACGAGCAGTACTTC

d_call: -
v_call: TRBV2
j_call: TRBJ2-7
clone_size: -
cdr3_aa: CASSAVARAYEQYF
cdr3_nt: TGTGCCAGCAGTGCGGTTGCCAGGGCCTACGAGCAGTACTTC

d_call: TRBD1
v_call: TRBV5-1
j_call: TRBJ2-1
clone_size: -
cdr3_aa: CASSPTGNEQFF
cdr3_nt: TGCGCCAGCAGCCCGACAGGGAATGAGCAGTTCTTC

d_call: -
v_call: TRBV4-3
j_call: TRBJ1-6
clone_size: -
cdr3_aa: CASSQDPQGSNSPLHF
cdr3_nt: TGCGCCAGCAGCCAAGATCCACAGGGCTCGAATTCACCCCTCCACTTT

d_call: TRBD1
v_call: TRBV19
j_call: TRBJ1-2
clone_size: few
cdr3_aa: CASSTTPGGRLYGYTF
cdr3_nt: TGTGCCAGTAGTACTACTCCAGGGGGCCGGCTCTATGGCTACACCTTC

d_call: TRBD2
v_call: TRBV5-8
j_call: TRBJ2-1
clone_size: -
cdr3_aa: CASSLGVSGRGEQFF
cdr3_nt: TGTGCCAGCAGCTTGGGGGTTAGCGGGAGAGGGGAGCAGTTCTTC

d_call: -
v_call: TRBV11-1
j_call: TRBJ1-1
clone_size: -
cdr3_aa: CASSQTGNTEAFF
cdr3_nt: TGTGCCAGCAGCCAAACAGGGAACACTGAAGCTTTCTTT

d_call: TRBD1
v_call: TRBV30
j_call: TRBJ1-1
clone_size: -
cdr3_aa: CAWRTDRGQLTEAFF
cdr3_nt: TGTGCCTGGAGAACCGACAGGGGGCAGTTAACTGAAGCTTTCTTT

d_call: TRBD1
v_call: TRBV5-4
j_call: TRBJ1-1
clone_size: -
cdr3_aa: CASSILQGTEAFF
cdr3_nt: TGTGCCAGCAGCATCCTACAGGGGACTGAAGCTTTCTTT

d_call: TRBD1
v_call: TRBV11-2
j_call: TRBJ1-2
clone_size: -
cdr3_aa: CASSLKGTGGNGYTF
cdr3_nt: TGTGCCAGCAGCTTAAAGGGGACAGGGGGGAATGGCTACACCTTC

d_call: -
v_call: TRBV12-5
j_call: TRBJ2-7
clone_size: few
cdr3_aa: CASGSSTASTYEQYF
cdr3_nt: TGTGCTAGTGGTTCTTCGACAGCAAGCACCTACGAGCAGTACTTC

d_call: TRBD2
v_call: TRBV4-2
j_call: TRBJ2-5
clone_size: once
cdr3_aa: CASSQVRGGAQETQYF
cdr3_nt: TGTGCCAGCAGCCAAGTCCGCGGGGGGGCCCAAGAGACCCAGTACTTC

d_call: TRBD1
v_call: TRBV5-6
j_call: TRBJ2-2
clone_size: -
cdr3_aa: CASRFGTGGTGELFF
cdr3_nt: TGTGCCAGCAGATTCGGGACAGGGGGCACCGGGGAGCTGTTTTTT

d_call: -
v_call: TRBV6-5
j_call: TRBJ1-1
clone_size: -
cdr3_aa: CASSPGSAEAFF
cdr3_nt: TGTGCCAGCAGCCCCGGGAGCGCTGAAGCTTTCTTT

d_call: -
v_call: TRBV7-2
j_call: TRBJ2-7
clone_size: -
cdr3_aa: CASSVDREVQYF
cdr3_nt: TGTGCCAGCAGCGTCGACAGGGAGGTGCAGTACTTC

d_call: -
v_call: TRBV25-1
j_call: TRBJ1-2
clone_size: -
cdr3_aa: CASSGRTEYNYGYTF
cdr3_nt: TGTGCCAGCAGTGGAAGGACAGAATATAACTATGGCTACACCTTC

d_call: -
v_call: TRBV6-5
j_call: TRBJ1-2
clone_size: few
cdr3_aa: CASSYDSGADYGYTF
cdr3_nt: TGTGCCAGCAGTTACGACTCTGGGGCCGACTATGGCTACACCTTC

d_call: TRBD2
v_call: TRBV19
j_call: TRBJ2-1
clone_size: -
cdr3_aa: CASSIGGRAGNEQFF
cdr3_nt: TGTGCCAGTAGTATAGGCGGGAGGGCCGGTAATGAGCAGTTCTTC

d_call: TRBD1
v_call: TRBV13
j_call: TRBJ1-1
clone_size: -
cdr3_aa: CASSPRQGGMNTEAFF
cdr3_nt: TGTGCCAGCAGCCCGCGACAGGGGGGGATGAACACTGAAGCTTTCTTT

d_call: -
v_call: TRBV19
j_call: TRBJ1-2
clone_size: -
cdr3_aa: CASSIRDTPYGYTF
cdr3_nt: TGTGCCAGTAGTATCCGGGACACCCCCTATGGCTACACCTTC

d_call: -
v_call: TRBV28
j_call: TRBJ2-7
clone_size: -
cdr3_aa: CASSFLRGAEQYF
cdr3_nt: TGTGCCAGCAGTTTTCTAAGGGGGGCCGAGCAGTACTTC

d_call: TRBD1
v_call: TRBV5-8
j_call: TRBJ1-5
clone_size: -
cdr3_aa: CASYRTGESQPQHF
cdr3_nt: TGTGCCAGTTATAGGACAGGGGAGAGTCAGCCCCAGCATTTT

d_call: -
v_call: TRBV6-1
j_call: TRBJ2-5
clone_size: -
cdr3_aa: CASSVGVGETQYF
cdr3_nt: TGTGCCAGCAGTGTAGGGGTGGGAGAGACCCAGTACTTC

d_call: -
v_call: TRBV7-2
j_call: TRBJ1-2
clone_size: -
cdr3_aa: CASSLVRGRNYGYTF
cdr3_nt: TGTGCCAGCAGCTTAGTGCGGGGGCGGAACTATGGCTACACCTTC

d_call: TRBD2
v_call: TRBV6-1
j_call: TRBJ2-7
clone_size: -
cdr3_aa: CASRGTSLYEQYF
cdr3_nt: TGTGCCAGCAGGGGGACTAGTTTGTACGAGCAGTACTTC

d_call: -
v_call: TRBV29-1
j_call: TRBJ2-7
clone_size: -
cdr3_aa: CSVAFGSDYEQYF
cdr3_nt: TGCAGCGTTGCGTTCGGGAGCGACTACGAGCAGTACTTC

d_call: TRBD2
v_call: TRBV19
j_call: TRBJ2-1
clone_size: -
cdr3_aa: CASSILAGVEQFF
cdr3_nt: TGTGCCAGTAGTATCTTAGCGGGGGTTGAGCAGTTCTTC

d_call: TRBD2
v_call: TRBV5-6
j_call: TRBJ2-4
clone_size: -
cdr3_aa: CASGGGDGGDIQYF
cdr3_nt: TGTGCCAGCGGCGGGGGGGACGGAGGAGACATTCAGTACTTC

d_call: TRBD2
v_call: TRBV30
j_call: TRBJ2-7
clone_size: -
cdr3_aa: CAWSLGLAGARGVEQYF
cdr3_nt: TGTGCCTGGTCCCTGGGACTAGCGGGAGCCCGGGGGGTCGAGCAGTACTTC

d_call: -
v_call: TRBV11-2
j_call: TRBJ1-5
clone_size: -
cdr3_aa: CASSLQSNQPQHF
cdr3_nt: TGTGCCAGCAGCCTCCAAAGCAATCAGCCCCAGCATTTT

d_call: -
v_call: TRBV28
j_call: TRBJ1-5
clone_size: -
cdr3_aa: CASSSLTGGGNQPQHF
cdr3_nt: TGTGCCAGCAGTTCGCTCACAGGCGGAGGGAATCAGCCCCAGCATTTT

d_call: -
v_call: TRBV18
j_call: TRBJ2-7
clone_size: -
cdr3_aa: CASSPPGRSYEQYF
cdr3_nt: TGTGCCAGCTCACCACCGGGCCGCTCCTACGAGCAGTACTTC

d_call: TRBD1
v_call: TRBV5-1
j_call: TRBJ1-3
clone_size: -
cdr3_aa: CASSLGTGGGNTIYF
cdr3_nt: TGCGCCAGCAGCTTGGGGACAGGGGGTGGAAACACCATATATTTT

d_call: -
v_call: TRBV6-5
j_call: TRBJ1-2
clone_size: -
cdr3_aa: CASIGAGAGYGYTF
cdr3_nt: TGTGCCAGCATAGGGGCAGGGGCGGGCTATGGCTACACCTTC

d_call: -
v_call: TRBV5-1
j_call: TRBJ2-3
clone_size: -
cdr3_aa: CASSLTGAGDTQYF
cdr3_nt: TGCGCCAGCAGCTTAACGGGGGCGGGAGATACGCAGTATTTT

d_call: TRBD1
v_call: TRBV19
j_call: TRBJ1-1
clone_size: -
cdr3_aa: CASQSIGQGNTEAFF
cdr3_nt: TGTGCCAGCCAGAGCATAGGACAGGGGAACACTGAAGCTTTCTTT

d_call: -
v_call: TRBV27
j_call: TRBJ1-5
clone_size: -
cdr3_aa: CATGRGNQPQHF
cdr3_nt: TGTGCCACGGGGAGAGGCAATCAGCCCCAGCATTTT

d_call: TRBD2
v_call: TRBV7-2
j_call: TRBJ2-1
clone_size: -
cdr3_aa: CASSLPPGLDNEQFF
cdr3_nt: TGTGCCAGCAGCTTACCCCCGGGACTAGACAATGAGCAGTTCTTC

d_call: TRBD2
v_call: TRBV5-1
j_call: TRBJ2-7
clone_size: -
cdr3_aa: CASSFGLAYNEQYF
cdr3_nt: TGCGCCAGCAGCTTCGGACTAGCGTACAACGAGCAGTACTTC

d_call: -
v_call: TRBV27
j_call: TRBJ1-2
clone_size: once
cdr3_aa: CASSFLGGLGYGYTF
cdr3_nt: TGTGCCAGCAGTTTTTTGGGGGGGCTGGGCTATGGCTACACCTTC

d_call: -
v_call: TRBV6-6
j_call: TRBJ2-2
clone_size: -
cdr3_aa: CASSYFRQGAGGELFF
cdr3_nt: TGTGCCAGCAGTTACTTTAGACAAGGAGCCGGCGGGGAGCTGTTTTTT

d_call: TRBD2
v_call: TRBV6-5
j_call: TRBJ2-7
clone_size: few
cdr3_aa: CASSYSMGLASYEQYF
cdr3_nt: TGTGCCAGCAGTTACTCGATGGGACTAGCGAGCTACGAGCAGTACTTC

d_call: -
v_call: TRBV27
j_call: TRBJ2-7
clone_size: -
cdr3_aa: CASSLSVGNEQYF
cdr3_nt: TGTGCCAGCAGTTTATCGGTCGGGAACGAGCAGTACTTC

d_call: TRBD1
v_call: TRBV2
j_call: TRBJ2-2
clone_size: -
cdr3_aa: CAGSGGAVDTGELFF
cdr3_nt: TGTGCCGGGTCAGGGGGCGCGGTCGACACCGGGGAGCTGTTTTTT

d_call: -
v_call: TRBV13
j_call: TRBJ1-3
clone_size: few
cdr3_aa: CASSLYQGTHGDTIYF
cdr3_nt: TGTGCCAGCAGCCTTTACCAGGGTACACACGGAGACACCATATATTTT

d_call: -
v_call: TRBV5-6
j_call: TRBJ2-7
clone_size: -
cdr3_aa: CASSWDPYEQYF
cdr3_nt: TGTGCCAGCAGCTGGGATCCCTACGAGCAGTACTTC